Listed below are T cell receptor beta chains from one sample, sequenced in a study of blood T cell dynamics during melanoma immunotherapy. Libraries were prepared by immunoSEQ multiplex PCR; TCRdb keeps only in-frame clonotypes and omits some of them. Of 8,500 to 10,000 clones in the sample, around 90% were seen once. Here the sequenced sample was blood, taken from a patient treated with checkpoint blockade. These TCRs come from a human donor with melanoma. CDR3s include the opening cysteine and the closing phenylalanine or tryptophan. The order of the fields is J gene, V gene, CDR3 length, clone size, D gene, CDR3 DNA, CDR3 protein. D genes are given only for firm matches. A clone size is listed for some rows: how often the clone was seen (once, few, many), or a class if it is expanded.

>TRBJ2-1|TRBV28|15|.|TRBD2
TGTGCCAGCAGTCCATCTAGCGGGAGGGCCTTTGAGCAGTTCTTC
CASSPSSGRAFEQFF
>TRBJ1-4|TRBV4-1|14|.|.
TGCGCCAGCAGACCCAAACAGGGTAATGAAAAACTGTTTTTT
CASRPKQGNEKLFF
>TRBJ2-7|TRBV18|16|.|.
TGTGCCAGCTCACCACCGGCCAGGGCGAGCTCCTACGAGCAGTACTTC
CASSPPARASSYEQYF
>TRBJ2-7|TRBV7-2|15|.|TRBD1
TGTGCCAGCAGCCCACGCGGGACAGGCTCCTACGAGCAGTACTTC
CASSPRGTGSYEQYF
>TRBJ2-1|TRBV7-2|17|.|TRBD1
TGTGCCAGCAGTCAACGCACAGGGGGTTGGGTCTACAATGAGCAGTTCTTC
CASSQRTGGWVYNEQFF
>TRBJ1-2|TRBV6-1|16|.|TRBD1
TGTGCCAGCAGTGAACCGGGACAGGGGGTGAGCTATGGCTACACCTTC
CASSEPGQGVSYGYTF
>TRBJ1-2|TRBV15|15|few|.
TGTGCCACCAGCAGAGATCGTCAGGTGGCCTATGGCTACACCTTC
CATSRDRQVAYGYTF
>TRBJ1-4|TRBV12-1|11|.|.
TGTGCCAGCAGCTCCCGGACAGGGGCGATTTTT
CASSSRTGAIF
>TRBJ2-3|TRBV5-1|15|.|TRBD2
TGCGCCAGCAGCTTGGCTAGCGGCACCACAGATACGCAGTATTTT
CASSLASGTTDTQYF
>TRBJ1-3|TRBV18|17|.|.
TGTGCCAGCTCACCCACGACCTCCCTCGACTCTGGAAACACCATATATTTT
CASSPTTSLDSGNTIYF
>TRBJ2-5|TRBV7-3|16|.|.
TGTGCCAGCAGCTTAATTGGTTGGGACTCACAAGAGACCCAGTACTTC
CASSLIGWDSQETQYF
>TRBJ2-1|TRBV9|17|once|.
TGTGCCAGCAGCGATAAGGGTGGGCTCACTACCTACAATGAGCAGTTCTTC
CASSDKGGLTTYNEQFF
>TRBJ1-5|TRBV28|14|.|TRBD1
TGTGCCAGCAGTCCAGACAGGGGATGGCAGCCCCAGCATTTT
CASSPDRGWQPQHF
>TRBJ2-3|TRBV2|11|.|.
TGTGCCAGCAGTAGAGGAGATACGCAGTATTTT
CASSRGDTQYF
>TRBJ2-6|TRBV7-2|17|.|.
TGTGCCAGCAGCTCGCGGGACACCTGGGGTGGGGCCAACGTCCTGACTTTC
CASSSRDTWGGANVLTF
>TRBJ1-3|TRBV11-2|16|.|.
TGTGCCAGCAGCTTAGTTGCGGGGAGCTCTGGAAACACCATATATTTT
CASSLVAGSSGNTIYF
>TRBJ2-5|TRBV2|14|.|TRBD1
TGTGCCAGCAGTCCTCGACAGGGGTTGGGGACCCAGTACTTC
CASSPRQGLGTQYF